This T cell receptor (beta chain) is drawn from a study of blood T cells in healthy people across ages. RNA extraction gave at least 5.5 micrograms of total RNA per sample. The CDR3 extends over 14 amino acids. Trimming left V 7 bases short and J 1 base short, with 10 bases between. For the second PCR, which ran for about 6 to 11 cycles, a sample-barcoded 5' primer and a J-beta primer mix were used. The authors tagged each cDNA molecule using a template-switch adaptor with 12 random nucleotides. Each CDR3 protein is one row after TCRdb ran MiXCR on the 5' RACE reads. The data contain about 400,000 distinct CDR3 sequences, 45% to 65% of them singletons.

The V and J genes are TRBV12-3 or TRBV12-4 and TRBJ1-4; possibly TRBD1 for D (6 bases). The material sequenced was blood. The TCR sequence derives from a man aged 55 to 70 in good health. CDR3 coding DNA: TGTGCCAGCACCCCGGGACAAACTAATGAAAAACTGTTTTTT. Encoded protein: CASTPGQTNEKLFF.